The 13 T cell receptor beta chains in this list originate from one sample, sequenced in a study of beta chain features in type 1 diabetes (dated by TCRdb to the late 2010s). Library preparation used the immunoSEQ multiplex PCR assay. The entire amount of isolated RNA was reverse transcribed using the High Capacity cDNA Reverse Transcription Kit, so the sequenced TCRB transcripts were expressed ones. TCRdb stores this immuneACCESS table with in-frame sequences only. Part of the clones is absent; in the studies checked, under half of the shortfall reflects unresolved V genes, and no reason is known for the rest. Across this sample there are a few hundred thousand clones, with roughly 10% seen only once. 1% to 1.5% of the sample belongs to the ten largest clones. Sequenced material: central memory CD4+ T cells from blood. The source is a man aged 18-30 years in good health.

This clone was counted many times. The chain couples TRBV9 to TRBJ2-3, with 10 nucleotides matching TRBD2. CDR1 is SGDLS and CDR2 is YYNGEE in the germline V gene. J lost 0 bases, V lost 4 bases, and 5 bases had no gene match. The CDR3 sequence is 16 residues long. The CDR3 DNA reads as TGTGCCAGCAGCAGGACGGGACTAGCGAGCACAGATACGCAGTATTTT. It codes for CASSRTGLASTDTQYF.

This clone was detected a few times. The chain couples TRBV6-6 to TRBJ2-3; 7 bases are shared with TRBD2. The germline V gene encodes CDR1 MNHNY and CDR2 SVGAGI (reference sequence). Trimming took 2 bases from V and 6 from J; bases not matched to a gene: 8. This CDR3 region has 15 residues. CDR3 sequence (DNA): TGTGCCAGCAGTTACGTCGCTAGCGGAGGGGATACGCAGTATTTT. Its protein is CASSYVASGGDTQYF.

V gene TRBV10-2 combines with J gene TRBJ2-7; TRBD1 or TRBD2 may be the D gene (5 bases each). Germline lookup yields CDR1 WSHSY and CDR2 SAAADI. CDR3 length: 12 residues. V lost 0 bases to trimming and J lost 7 bases, with 7 bases between them. The CDR3 loop reads CASSESWGEQYF. CDR3 bases: TGCGCCAGCAGTGAGTCATGGGGGGAGCAGTACTTC.

This clone occurred a few times. A much larger clone is a single base away; this may be a read error. The same CDR3 can be traced to other DNA sequences in this sample. The gene calls are TRBV27 and TRBJ2-6; D gene ambiguous. Trimming took 2 bases from V and 2 from J, leaving 13 bases between them. The CDR3 consists of 17 residues. Looked up from germline, CDR1 is MNHEY and CDR2 is SMNVEV (reference sequence). The CDR3 region is CASSLRATGAGANVLTF. CDR3 coding DNA: TGTGCCAGCAGTTTACGGGCCACTGGGGCTGGGGCCAACGTCCTGACTTTC.

This clone was found many times. The rearrangement uses TRBV6-6 and TRBJ2-5, with no clear D. The CDR3 contains 11 residues. The V and J ends lost 5 bases and 3 bases respectively, with 4 bases between them. Germline values: CDR1 MNHNY, CDR2 SVGAGI (reference sequence). The CDR3 DNA sequence: TGTGCCAGCAGTAGGAAAGAGACCCAGTACTTC. Amino acids: CASSRKETQYF.

This clone was found many times. The V gene is TRBV7-8, the J gene TRBJ2-5; D is tentatively TRBD1 or TRBD2 (5 bases each). CDR3 length: 13 residues. Germline CDR1 SGHVS, CDR2 FQNEAQ. With 10 bases removed from V and 1 base from J, the gap between germline ends came to 13 bases. The DNA of the CDR3 is TGTGCCACCCGGACGGGGCTCCAAGAGACCCAGTACTTC. Translated: CATRTGLQETQYF.

V usage is TRBV29-1 and J usage is TRBJ1-2; the match to TRBD1 covers 7 bases. J was trimmed by 7 bases and V by 7 bases; bases with no gene match: 6. The length of the CDR3 is 11 residues. Germline CDR1 SQVTM, CDR2 ANQGSEA. CDR3 DNA sequence: TGCAGCGCTACAGGGGAAGGTGGCTACACCTTC. Amino acids: CSATGEGGYTF.

This clone occurred many times. The V and J genes are TRBV30 and TRBJ1-1; tentatively, D is TRBD1 (6 bases). This CDR3 is 14 amino acids long. V was clipped by 2 bases and J by 5 bases, with 15 bases between them. Per germline, CDR1 GTSNPN and CDR2 SVGIG (reference sequence). The CDR3 DNA reads as TGTGCCTGGAGTCCCCGGGGGCGCGAGACTGAAGCTTTCTTT. This codes for CAWSPRGRETEAFF. Complete variable domain (other parts from reference TRBV30 and TRBJ1-1): SQTIHQWPATLVQPVGSPLSLECTVEGTSNPNLYWYRQAAGRGLQLLFYSVGIGQISSEVPQNLSASRPQDRQFILSSKKLLLSDSGFYLCAWSPRGRETEAFFGQGTRLTVV.

This clone showed up many times. CDR3 nucleotides: TGTGCCTGGAGTCGAGGGACTAGCGGGAACACCGGGGAGCTGTTTTTT. Its protein product is CAWSRGTSGNTGELFF. The chain is built from TRBV30 and TRBJ2-2; 11 bases map to TRBD2. This CDR3 spans 16 amino acids. V shed 2 bases and J 1 base; nucleotides not matched to a gene: 3. Per germline, CDR1 GTSNPN and CDR2 SVGIG (reference sequence).

This clone has just a few counts. The chain recombines TRBV9 with TRBJ2-5; a possible D gene is TRBD2 (6 bases). V was clipped by 3 bases and J by 3 bases, with 15 bases between them. The CDR3 contains 15 residues. Germline CDR1 is SGDLS and CDR2 is YYNGEE. CDR3 amino acids: CASSGVSGPEETQYF. In DNA form, the CDR3 reads TGTGCCAGCAGCGGAGTTAGCGGCCCTGAAGAGACCCAGTACTTC.

The table lists this clone with a few counts. This rearrangement joins TRBV2 to TRBJ1-3; no reliable D call. Trimming left V 4 bases short and J 1 base short, with 14 bases between. The V gene's germline CDR1 is SNHLY and CDR2 FYNNEI. The CDR3 runs 16 residues. In nucleotides, the CDR3 is TGTGCCAGCAGTGTAATGCGGGTGTCATCTGGAAACACCATATATTTT. This codes for CASSVMRVSSGNTIYF.

The chain carries TRBV5-4 and TRBJ2-7; no clear D. The CDR3 runs to 13 residues. Germline V gene sequence: CDR1 SGHNT, CDR2 YYREEE (reference sequence). Trimming cost V 4 bases and J 4 bases, with 12 bases left between them. The CDR3 sequence is CASSRAHVYEQYF. CDR3 sequence (DNA): TGTGCCAGCAGCAGGGCCCACGTGTACGAGCAGTACTTC.

The rearrangement joins TRBV7-2 to TRBJ2-2; D gene uncertain. The V and J ends lost 5 bases and 3 bases respectively, with 13 bases between them. Germline CDR1 SGHTA, CDR2 FQGNSA. This CDR3 has 15 amino acids. CDR3 sequence reads: CASSKGGWDTGELFF. The CDR3 DNA is TGTGCCAGCAGCAAGGGTGGATGGGACACCGGGGAGCTGTTTTTT.